The 17 T cell receptor beta chains in this list originate from one sample, sequenced in a study of regulatory T cells in long-lasting Graves disease. Libraries of TCR beta came from iRepertoire HTBI primers plus Arm-PCR of CDR3 regions. MiXCR was run by TCRdb on the multiplex PCR reads, yielding one entry per CDR3 protein. The sample consists of 400,000 to 550,000 distinct CDR3 sequences, roughly 15% of them appearing once. Time point of the sample: newly diagnosed GD, antithyroid drugs for less than 3 months. Making the TCR library involved RNA that had been extracted from PBMCs. These sequences were also reported in another study, on T cells in Graves' hyperthyroidism and ophthalmopathy.

The sequencing used peripheral blood mononuclear cells (PBMCs), collected at new diagnosis, from a patient treated with antithyroid drugs. The source is a woman aged 18-29 years with Graves disease.

This clonotype was counted many times. The CDR3 loop is CSAPLQGNLEAFF. The CDR3, as DNA: TGCAGTGCCCCCCTTCAGGGAAATCTTGAAGCTTTCTTT. This chain links TRBV20-1 with TRBJ1-1; the D gene is possibly TRBD1 (5 bases). The CDR3 is made up of 13 amino acids. Germline V gene sequence: CDR1 DFQATT, CDR2 SNEGSKA (reference sequence). The V end was cut by 6 bases, the J end by 7 bases, with 18 bases between.

This clonotype was counted many times. V and J are TRBV20-1 and TRBJ2-1, with 7 bases lining up with TRBD1. CDR1 and CDR2 from the germline V gene are DFQATT and SNEGSKA (reference sequence). J gave up 4 bases and V 6 bases, and 3 bases lay outside the gene matches. CDR3 length: 12 residues. Here the CDR3 reads CSATQGYNEQFF. In nucleotides, the CDR3 is TGCAGTGCGACACAGGGGTACAATGAGCAGTTCTTC.

The chain links TRBV10-1 to TRBJ2-4; D remains unclear. CDR3 length equals 13 residues. Germline V gene sequence: CDR1 WNHNN, CDR2 SYGVQD (reference sequence). The ends were cut back, 0 bases at V and 9 bases at J, with 9 bases in the middle. For the CDR3, the DNA is TGCGCCAGCAGTGAGTCCGTTCGGAGCATTCAGTACTTC. It encodes CASSESVRSIQYF.

This clonotype appeared many times. V is TRBV7-2 and J is TRBJ2-1; D uncertain. The V and J ends lost 2 bases and 4 bases respectively, with 6 bases between them. Germline CDR1 SGHTA, CDR2 FQGNSA. The CDR3 runs 13 residues. CDR3 nucleotide sequence: TGTGCCAGCAGCTTATCAGATTACAATGAGCAGTTCTTC. This codes for CASSLSDYNEQFF.

This clonotype was counted many times. The genes are TRBV18 and TRBJ1-1; 7 positions agree with TRBD1. This CDR3 has 14 residues. Trimming at V came to 8 bases and at J to 1 base, leaving 7 bases not matched to a gene. CDR1 and CDR2 (germline): KGHSH, LQKENI. The CDR3 nucleotides are TGTGCCAGCACCCGGACAGGAGGGAACACTGAAGCTTTCTTT. Its translation: CASTRTGGNTEAFF.

This clonotype was detected ten times or more. The gene calls are TRBV5-1 and TRBJ2-7; tentatively, D is TRBD2 (5 bases). This CDR3 spans 14 amino acids. Trimming took off 0 bases at V and 2 bases at J, with 9 bases between the two ends. Germline loops: CDR1 SGHRS, CDR2 YFSETQ. CDR3 nucleotides: TGCGCCAGCAGCTTGGACCAGGAGGCCTACGAGCAGTACTTC. It codes for CASSLDQEAYEQYF.

The rearrangement links TRBV28 to TRBJ1-6, with D uncertain. The CDR3 consists of 14 residues. The germline V gene encodes CDR1 MDHEN and CDR2 SYDVKM. Trimming left V 7 bases short and J 6 bases short, with 13 bases between. For the CDR3, the DNA is TGTGCCAGCATCGGAAGGCCACGTAATTCACCCCTCCACTTT. This gives the protein CASIGRPRNSPLHF.

This clonotype was detected ten times or more. The chain employs TRBV6-2 or TRBV6-3 and TRBJ1-1; 8 bases map to TRBD1. The CDR3 sequence is 13 residues long. The germline V gene has CDR1 MNHEY and CDR2 SVGEGT. The ends lost 5 bases at V and 6 bases at J; junction bases unmatched: 5. CDR3 sequence (DNA): TGTGCCAGCAGTACGACAGGGGAAGCTGAAGCTTTCTTT. This gives the protein CASSTTGEAEAFF.

The table lists this clonotype with a few counts. The J gene is TRBJ2-1, the V gene TRBV30; D remains unclear. The CDR3 runs 11 residues. V was shortened by 5 bases and J by 4 bases, with 6 bases between the two germline ends. In germline, CDR1 is GTSNPN, CDR2 SVGIG (reference sequence). The CDR3 DNA sequence: TGTGCCTGGCGGCCTTACAATGAGCAGTTCTTC. Amino acid sequence: CAWRPYNEQFF.

This clonotype turned up a few times. This chain joins TRBV5-1 and TRBJ2-1, with D perhaps given as TRBD1 or TRBD2 (5 bases each). The CDR3 length is 16 residues. V was pared by 0 bases and J by 6 bases, with 16 bases between. In germline, CDR1 is SGHRS, CDR2 YFSETQ. CDR3 sequence reads: CASSLVWQGEGNEQFF. The CDR3 DNA is TGCGCCAGCAGCTTGGTGTGGCAGGGTGAGGGCAATGAGCAGTTCTTC.

This rearrangement joins TRBV11-2 to TRBJ2-3, with 9 bases identical to TRBD1. The ends lost 6 bases at V and 5 bases at J; junction bases unmatched: 3. This CDR3 region has 13 residues. The germline gives CDR1 SGHAT, CDR2 FQNNGV. This chain's CDR3 is CASSRTGEDTQYF. The DNA of the CDR3 is TGTGCCAGCAGTAGGACAGGGGAAGATACGCAGTATTTT.

This clonotype was found many times. The V call is TRBV7-8, the J call TRBJ2-1; TRBD1 aligns across 12 bases. V was pared by 3 bases and J by 7 bases, with 7 bases of the junction left unmatched. The CDR3 sequence is 16 residues long. Germline CDR1 and CDR2: SGHVS and FQNEAQ. The CDR3 sequence is CASSLLRDRGRNEQFF. The DNA of the CDR3 is TGTGCCAGCAGCTTGCTCCGGGACAGGGGGCGAAATGAGCAGTTCTTC. The whole variable domain, filled in from reference TRBV7-8 and TRBJ2-1, reads GAGVSQSPRYKVAKRGQDVALRCDPISGHVSLFWYQQALGQGPEFLTYFQNEAQLDKSGLPSDRFFAERPEGSVSTLKIQRTQQEDSAVYLCASSLLRDRGRNEQFFGPGTRLTVL.

This clonotype was counted between two and nine times. The chain has TRBV6-9 and TRBJ2-1; 7 nucleotides line up with TRBD2. Germline-derived CDR1 and CDR2 are MNHGY and SVAAGI. The CDR3 extends over 17 amino acids. J lost 0 bases, V lost 4 bases, and 9 bases had no gene match. CDR3 loop: CASSSLAVLSSYNEQFF. Here the CDR3 DNA reads TGTGCCAGCAGTTCCCTAGCGGTCCTTAGCTCCTACAATGAGCAGTTCTTC.

The table lists this clonotype with many counts. This CDR3 reads CASTLGQEAFF. CDR3 nucleotide sequence: TGTGCCAGCACCTTGGGGCAAGAAGCTTTCTTT. The genes are TRBV7-9 and TRBJ1-1, with D maybe TRBD1 (5 bases). The CDR3 contains 11 residues. The germline V gene encodes CDR1 SEHNR and CDR2 FQNEAQ (reference sequence). The ends were cut back, 7 bases at V and 8 bases at J, with 11 bases in the middle.

The chain combines TRBV19 with TRBJ2-1; D is possibly TRBD1 (6 bases). Germline-derived CDR1 and CDR2 are LNHDA and SQIVND (reference sequence). V shed 3 bases and J shed 0 bases, with 12 bases lying between them. The CDR3 extends over 16 amino acids. The CDR3 region is CASSIQGTPSYNEQFF. CDR3 sequence (DNA): TGTGCCAGTAGTATCCAGGGGACCCCCTCCTACAATGAGCAGTTCTTC.

The sample holds many counts of this clonotype. The V gene is TRBV6-4, the J gene TRBJ2-5, with 14 positions matching TRBD2. With 8 bases clipped from V and 3 bases from J, the junction kept 2 bases outside the gene matches. CDR1 is MRHNA and CDR2 is SNTAGT in the germline V gene. The CDR3 consists of 14 residues. The CDR3 DNA is TGTGCCAGCGGGACTAGCGGGAGAAAAGAGACCCAGTACTTC. This translates into CASGTSGRKETQYF.

This clonotype was seen only a few times. V and J are TRBV29-1 and TRBJ2-2; 8 nucleotides agree with TRBD2. This CDR3 is built from 14 residues. The trim removed 6 bases at V and 2 bases at J, leaving 5 bases unmatched. The germline V gene has CDR1 SQVTM and CDR2 ANQGSEA. The CDR3 sequence: CSVDGGGNTGELFF. The CDR3 bases are TGCAGCGTCGACGGGGGGGGCAACACCGGGGAGCTGTTTTTT.